These 5 T cell receptor beta chains originate from one sample sequenced in a study of response to subunit inactivated influenza vaccine. Via MiXCR, TCRdb re-called the RT-PCR reads, giving one row per CDR3 protein. The sample yields just over 300,000 distinct CDR3 sequences, approximately 21% seen once. The material was PBMCs from blood, obtained about 20 months after vaccination. The receptors shown here come from a man in his fifties or sixties who received an inactivated influenza vaccine.

This clonotype has at least ten counts. V gene TRBV4-2 combines with J gene TRBJ1-3; possibly TRBD1 for D (6 bases). The CDR3 totals 15 residues. Trimming removed 4 bases at V and 6 bases at J, with 16 bases between. Germline V gene lookup returns CDR1 LGHNA and CDR2 YNFKEQ. CDR3 coding DNA: TGTGCCAGCAGCCTCGAAAGGGGGAGTGAAAACACCATATATTTT. Protein product: CASSLERGSENTIYF.

This chain connects TRBV7-6 to TRBJ2-1, with D uncertain. CDR1 and CDR2 from the germline V gene are SGHVS and FNYEAQ. V was trimmed by 3 bases and J by 3 bases, leaving 9 bases between them. This CDR3 has 14 amino acids. The CDR3 DNA follows: TGTGCCAGCAGCTTTCGCGGCAGCTACAATGAGCAGTTCTTC. It encodes CASSFRGSYNEQFF.

The rearrangement uses TRBV29-1 and TRBJ2-1; D is perhaps TRBD2 (6 bases). Germline V gene sequence: CDR1 SQVTM, CDR2 ANQGSEA. The CDR3 length is 15 residues. Trimming took off 4 bases at V and 5 bases at J, with 18 bases between the two ends. CDR3 nucleotides: TGCAGCGTTGTCCCGAGAGGGACTTACCACAATGAGCAGTTCTTC. This encodes CSVVPRGTYHNEQFF.

This clonotype was seen more than once but under ten times. The chain carries TRBV20-1 and TRBJ2-5; 10 bases map to TRBD2. Germline loops: CDR1 DFQATT, CDR2 SNEGSKA (reference sequence). The CDR3 length is 15 residues. The V gene end was trimmed by 0 bases and the J gene end by 5 bases; junction bases not matched to a gene: 6. In DNA, the CDR3 is TGCAGTGCTAGAGATGGTCTAGCGGGAGCTGAGACCCAGTACTTC. Translated, it gives CSARDGLAGAETQYF.

This clonotype was counted ten times or more. The V gene is TRBV5-1, the J gene TRBJ1-4, with 8 nucleotides matching TRBD1. There are 15 residues in the CDR3. Losses at the gene ends were 2 bases for V and 7 bases for J; bases not matched to a gene: 7. Looked up from germline, CDR1 is SGHRS and CDR2 is YFSETQ. This CDR3 is CASSFRTGGTEKLFF. CDR3 coding DNA: TGCGCCAGCAGCTTCCGCACAGGGGGGACTGAAAAACTGTTTTTT.